Listed below are T cell receptor beta chains from one sample, sequenced in a study of OX40 agonist ivuxolimab in advanced cancers. The assay was immunoSEQ multiplex PCR, and TCRdb's table has in-frame clones only and misses some. Of tens of thousands of clones listed, around nine tenths are singletons. This specimen was CD4+ or CD8+ T cells sorted from blood, taken in a trial of the OX40 agonist ivuxolimab. These receptors were collected from an adult with an advanced solid tumor such as melanoma, head and neck, liver or kidney cancer. CDR3s include the opening cysteine and the closing phenylalanine or tryptophan.

CDR3 protein: CASRGAGTSTDTQYF; V gene: TRBV2; J gene: TRBJ2-3
CDR3 protein: CASSPGQLIGETQYF; V gene: TRBV11-2; J gene: TRBJ2-5
CDR3 protein: CASTPPGTGTNEQFF; V gene: TRBV7-2; J gene: TRBJ2-1
CDR3 protein: CASSRNRVAFF; V gene: TRBV4-1; J gene: TRBJ1-1
CDR3 protein: CASSLMGVLAKNIQYF; V gene: TRBV7-2; J gene: TRBJ2-4
CDR3 protein: CASSGDSPVVSSTDTQYF; V gene: TRBV5-6; J gene: TRBJ2-3
CDR3 protein: CASSLLEGDGYTF; V gene: TRBV4-1; J gene: TRBJ1-2
CDR3 protein: CASIGEVFRNSPLHF; V gene: TRBV6-1; J gene: TRBJ1-6
CDR3 protein: CASSRSGQDSNEKLFF; V gene: TRBV4-2; J gene: TRBJ1-4
CDR3 protein: CASSELTGREQYF; V gene: TRBV6-1; J gene: TRBJ2-7
CDR3 protein: CASSDWTGATEAFF; V gene: TRBV6-6; J gene: TRBJ1-1
CDR3 protein: CASSPDRANYGYTF; V gene: TRBV6-5; J gene: TRBJ1-2
CDR3 protein: CASSPGQGGYGYTF; V gene: TRBV18; J gene: TRBJ1-2
CDR3 protein: CASTSPGANYGYTF; V gene: TRBV6-5; J gene: TRBJ1-2
CDR3 protein: CASSPDGTGSIEAFF; V gene: TRBV7-2; J gene: TRBJ1-1
CDR3 protein: CASSLWNRNTEAFF; V gene: TRBV5-6; J gene: TRBJ1-1
CDR3 protein: CASSIDRGYGYTF; V gene: TRBV19; J gene: TRBJ1-2
CDR3 protein: CASSETGTAGELFF; V gene: TRBV2; J gene: TRBJ2-2
CDR3 protein: CASSTLAGGLFYNEQFF; V gene: TRBV7-2; J gene: TRBJ2-1
CDR3 protein: CASSERGKGGNQPQHF; V gene: TRBV7-2; J gene: TRBJ1-5
CDR3 protein: CASSLLGQNYGYTF; V gene: TRBV7-2; J gene: TRBJ1-2
CDR3 protein: CASSSAGQGTSYTF; V gene: TRBV6-6; J gene: TRBJ1-2
CDR3 protein: CASSFAPQTGRSTGELFF; V gene: TRBV27; J gene: TRBJ2-2
CDR3 protein: CASARQSHQNSPLHF; V gene: TRBV2; J gene: TRBJ1-6
CDR3 protein: CASSLDGGPGNTIYF; V gene: TRBV11-2; J gene: TRBJ1-3
CDR3 protein: CAGRDASSYNSPLHF; V gene: TRBV4-1; J gene: TRBJ1-6
CDR3 protein: CASSSNNEQFF; V gene: TRBV5-1; J gene: TRBJ2-1
CDR3 protein: CASSLASGAAPYEQYF; V gene: TRBV7-2; J gene: TRBJ2-7
CDR3 protein: CASSLRTSWAIYNSPLHF; V gene: TRBV27; J gene: TRBJ1-6
CDR3 protein: CASSLDSGAGELFF; V gene: TRBV7-2; J gene: TRBJ2-2
CDR3 protein: CASSQAHGNTGELFF; V gene: TRBV9; J gene: TRBJ2-2
CDR3 protein: CSGRGYYNEQFF; V gene: TRBV29-1; J gene: TRBJ2-1
CDR3 protein: CASSSQRTDTQYF; V gene: TRBV27; J gene: TRBJ2-3
CDR3 protein: CASTPQGATNEKLFF; V gene: TRBV2; J gene: TRBJ1-4
CDR3 protein: CASSLVGGETQYF; V gene: TRBV11-2; J gene: TRBJ2-5
CDR3 protein: CASSLSRGFPMNTEAFF; V gene: TRBV7-6; J gene: TRBJ1-1
CDR3 protein: CASRRLAGGTDTQYF; V gene: TRBV6-1; J gene: TRBJ2-3
CDR3 protein: CASSLDRFEAFF; V gene: TRBV7-9; J gene: TRBJ1-1
CDR3 protein: CASSLGRVTSDEQFF; V gene: TRBV7-8; J gene: TRBJ2-1
CDR3 protein: CASRPPPGQGRTEAFF; V gene: TRBV5-4; J gene: TRBJ1-1
CDR3 protein: CASSLQGAGTDTQYF; V gene: TRBV5-1; J gene: TRBJ2-3
CDR3 protein: CASSMRQGAYEQYF; V gene: TRBV19; J gene: TRBJ2-7
CDR3 protein: CAWTRGGTLQTNEKLFF; V gene: TRBV30; J gene: TRBJ1-4
CDR3 protein: CASRPSGGATEQFF; V gene: TRBV7-2; J gene: TRBJ2-1
CDR3 protein: CASSVAGEPRGELFF; V gene: TRBV9; J gene: TRBJ2-2
CDR3 protein: CASSLFLRAEAFF; V gene: TRBV27; J gene: TRBJ1-1
CDR3 protein: CASSYSNVNTEAFF; V gene: TRBV6-5; J gene: TRBJ1-1
CDR3 protein: CASSALRGSHTGELFF; V gene: TRBV6-1; J gene: TRBJ2-2
CDR3 protein: CASSQDPRGERETQYF; V gene: TRBV4-2; J gene: TRBJ2-5